A single sample gave rise to the 27 T cell receptor beta chains below, sequenced in a study of tumor-infiltrating lymphocytes in primary liver carcinoma. A primer in the constant region served to generate TCR beta cDNA from about 470 ng of total RNA. Three nested multiplex PCR rounds, a slightly modified ARM-PCR method, built the TCR beta libraries. The first two PCR rounds used TRBV1-TRBV30 forward primers with a C-beta reverse primer, around 10 cycles each. TCRdb independently ran MiXCR on the multiplex PCR reads; one entry per CDR3 protein. The table lists 310,000 or so distinct CDR3 sequences, almost 60% of them singletons. Germline DNA was also extracted, and blood RNA was taken from unsorted whole blood. The sample taken for sequencing was peripheral blood. The receptors were gathered from a woman aged 25 to 39 with primary liver carcinoma and hepatitis B virus infection.

Points on this clonotype: This may stem from a read error, because a much larger clone lies one nucleotide away. V usage is TRBV6-5 and J usage is TRBJ2-1; D might be TRBD1 (5 bases). Germline V gene data show CDR1 as MNHEY and CDR2 as SVGAGI. The CDR3 is 16 residues long. The CDR3 loop reads CASSYGALVRYNELFF. CDR3 nucleotide sequence: TGTGCCAGCAGTTACGGGGCGCTAGTCCGGTACAATGAGCTGTTCTTC.

This clonotype was counted only a few times. The rearrangement joins TRBV6-6 to TRBJ2-4, with D perhaps matching TRBD2 (7 bases). Germline-derived CDR1 and CDR2 are MNHNY and SVGAGI (reference sequence). This CDR3 has 20 residues. Trimming took off 5 bases at V and 0 bases at J, with 26 bases between the two ends. In DNA, the CDR3 is TGTGCCAGCAGTCGATCGTTAAGCGGGACAACCGAACTAGCCAAAAACATTCAGTACTTC. Its protein is CASSRSLSGTTELAKNIQYF.

The chain uses TRBV11-2 and TRBJ2-7; TRBD2 agrees at 7 bases. CDR3 length equals 14 residues. CDR1 is SGHAT and CDR2 is FQNNGV in the germline V gene. CDR3 bases: TGTGTAAGCAGCTTAGTAGCGGGTATCTACGAGCAGTACTTC. It translates to CVSSLVAGIYEQYF.

This clonotype appeared many times. The chain has TRBV4-3 and TRBJ2-5; D remains unclear. The CDR3 covers 11 residues. CDR1 is LGHNA and CDR2 is YSLEER in the germline V gene. The V and J ends lost 3 bases and 5 bases respectively, with 4 bases between them. The CDR3 DNA reads TGCGCCAGCAGCCATCAGGAGACCCAGTACTTC. Residues: CASSHQETQYF.

The chain links TRBV12-3 or TRBV12-4 to TRBJ2-7; 10 bases agree with TRBD1. This CDR3 is built from 14 residues. Unmatched junction bases numbered 2, after V lost 1 base and J lost 5 bases. The CDR3 nucleotides are TGTGCCAGCAGTTTAGGGGACAGGGGCCACGAGCAGTACTTC. Amino acid sequence: CASSLGDRGHEQYF.

Points on this clonotype: One end of the junction does not line up with germline, which may come from a read error. The chain links TRBV4-2 to TRBJ2-7; 9 positions match TRBD1. Per the germline V gene, CDR1 is LGHNA and CDR2 is YNFKEQ. The CDR3 sequence is 17 residues long. The CDR3 DNA follows: TGTACCAGCAGCTCAACGACCGGGACAGGGACTTTCTACGAGCAGTACTTC. Translated: CTSSSTTGTGTFYEQYF.

For this clonotype: A read error may explain this, as a much larger clone is one base away. The chain employs TRBV12-3 or TRBV12-4 and TRBJ2-2, with D unclear. The CDR3 is made up of 13 amino acids. Trimming took 5 bases from V and 10 from J, leaving 14 bases between them. The CDR3 DNA reads as TGTGCCAGCAGTCTGACCATTATGGTGGAGCTGTTTTTT. This codes for CASSLTIMVELFF.

At least ten counts were recorded for this clonotype. The V call is TRBV12-3 or TRBV12-4, the J call TRBJ2-5, with D perhaps given as TRBD1 or TRBD2 (5 bases each). The CDR3 loop spans 14 amino acids. V lost 2 bases and J lost 5, with 12 bases in between. The CDR3 nucleotides are TGTGCCAGCAGTTTACGGCAGGGAGTCGAGACCCAGTACTTC. It encodes CASSLRQGVETQYF.

This clonotype has a handful of counts. The rearrangement uses TRBV28 and TRBJ1-6; D gene unclear. Trimming pared 7 bases from V and 5 bases from J, leaving 15 bases between. Germline lookup yields CDR1 MDHEN and CDR2 SYDVKM. This CDR3 contains 15 residues. CDR3 sequence reads: CASNSGADHNSPLHF. CDR3 DNA: TGTGCCAGCAACTCCGGAGCAGACCATAATTCACCCCTCCACTTT.

With respect to this clonotype: This likely comes from a read error, as the CDR3 has no conserved phenylalanine or tryptophan at its end. The J gene is TRBJ2-2, the V gene TRBV4-1, with D hard to call. Per the germline V gene, CDR1 is MGHRA and CDR2 is YSYEKL. CDR3 length equals 13 residues. The CDR3 DNA reads as TGTGCCAGCAGGAGCTCTTTGGCCGGGGAGCTGTTTTCT. Its translation: CASRSSLAGELFS.

This sequence joins TRBV6-1 and TRBJ2-3, with TRBD1 as a possible D gene (5 bases). Germline V lookup: CDR1 MNHNS, CDR2 SASEGT. With 6 bases removed from V and 7 bases from J, the gap between germline ends came to 11 bases. The length of the CDR3 is 12 residues. The CDR3: CASRGRPNTQYF. The CDR3 DNA reads TGTGCCAGCAGGGGGCGCCCAAATACGCAGTATTTT.

In this sample, this clonotype turned up once. This chain joins TRBV6-2 or TRBV6-3 and TRBJ1-1; no reliable D call. The CDR3 has 11 amino acids. Germline V gene lookup returns CDR1 MNHEY and CDR2 SVGEGT. The CDR3 nucleotides read TGTGTAAGCAGTTACCCGGACGAAGCTTTCTTT. Amino acids: CVSSYPDEAFF.

Notes on this clonotype: An end of the junction differs from the germline gene, which may be a read error. The chain has TRBV6-5 and TRBJ2-2; maybe TRBD2 (5 bases). Germline-derived CDR1 and CDR2 are MNHEY and SVGAGI. CDR3 size: 14 residues. CDR3 DNA sequence: TGTGCCAGCCGGAGGACGACGAACACCGGGGAGCTGTCTTTT. Translating gives CASRRTTNTGELSF.

This clonotype was seen a handful of times. The CDR3: CASSYQGIRGRYTGELFF. For the CDR3, the DNA is TGTGCCAGCAGTTACCAAGGGATAAGGGGCCGATACACCGGGGAGCTGTTTTTT. V usage is TRBV6-2 or TRBV6-3 and J usage is TRBJ2-2; TRBD1 is a possible D gene (5 bases). This CDR3 contains 18 residues. Germline CDR1 MNHEY, CDR2 SVGEGT. The ends were cut back, 2 bases at V and 3 bases at J, with 19 bases in the middle.

On this clonotype itself: A single base separates this from a much larger clone, so it may be a read error. The gene calls are TRBV29-1 and TRBJ2-1, with TRBD2 matching 10 bases. The junction had 14 bases not matched to a gene; V was cut back by 6 bases and J by 9 bases. The CDR3 is made up of 15 amino acids. Germline V gene lookup returns CDR1 SQVTM and CDR2 ANQGSEA. CDR3 in DNA: TGCAGCGTCACCGGGACTAGCGAGAGGGCCGCTGAGCAGTTCTTC. Protein product: CSVTGTSERAAEQFF.

The CDR3 DNA reads TGTGCCAGCAGCTTTAGGGGAGGCACCGGGGAGTTCTTC. It codes for CASSFRGGTGEFF. The V gene is TRBV11-1, the J gene TRBJ2-1; D may be TRBD2 (6 bases). Trimming shortened V by 3 bases and J by 14 bases, and 17 bases separated the two germline ends. The CDR3 covers 13 residues. Per germline, CDR1 SGHAT and CDR2 FQDESV (reference sequence).

Concerning this clonotype: The junction departs from the called germline gene at one end, perhaps through a read error. In nucleotides, the CDR3 is TGCGCCAGTTCCCGGGACAATTCCTACGTGCAGTACTTC. This gives the protein CASSRDNSYVQYF. The chain employs TRBV5-1 and TRBJ2-7; the D gene is possibly TRBD1 (6 bases). The CDR3 contains 13 residues. Germline CDR1 SGHRS, CDR2 YFSETQ.

There are a few counts of this clonotype. The chain has TRBV6-6 and TRBJ2-5; 13 bases map to TRBD2. Trimming took 4 bases from V and 3 from J; bases not matched to a gene: 5. The CDR3 is 16 amino acids. CDR1 is MNHNY, CDR2 SVGAGI, per germline (reference sequence). The CDR3 is CASSSHTSGREETQYF. The CDR3, as DNA: TGTGCCAGCAGTTCACATACTAGCGGGAGGGAAGAGACCCAGTACTTC.

The CDR3 loop reads CASSLGLPGNTIYF. The CDR3 nucleotides read TGTGCCAGCAGCTTAGGCCTCCCTGGAAACACCATATATTTT. V is TRBV7-8 and J is TRBJ1-3; no clear D. V was clipped by 1 base and J by 2 bases, with 6 bases between them. Germline CDR1 and CDR2: SGHVS and FQNEAQ. The CDR3 runs 14 residues.

The CDR3 DNA reads TGCGCCAGCAGCCACCGGAACAGGGGGCGCTCATATGGCTACACCTTC. Translation: CASSHRNRGRSYGYTF. The chain employs TRBV4-1 and TRBJ1-2; 9 positions match TRBD1. Germline CDR1 and CDR2: MGHRA and YSYEKL. The V segment lost 3 bases and the J segment 5 bases; nucleotides outside the gene matches: 10. This CDR3 spans 16 amino acids.

V usage is TRBV6-5 and J usage is TRBJ1-2; possibly TRBD1 for D (6 bases). The germline V gene encodes CDR1 MNHEY and CDR2 SVGAGI. V was trimmed by 8 bases and J by 6 bases, leaving 25 bases between them. The CDR3 covers 16 residues. CDR3 loop: CASGGGTSAWGHGYTF. CDR3 bases: TGTGCCAGCGGAGGCGGGACAAGCGCCTGGGGTCATGGCTACACCTTC.

As concerns this clonotype: The junction differs from germline at one of its ends, possibly a read error. This chain uses TRBV28 with TRBJ1-4; the match to TRBD1 covers 7 bases. In germline, CDR1 is MDHEN, CDR2 SYDVKM. This CDR3 has 14 residues. The CDR3 coding sequence is TGTACCAGCAGGGCGGGACAGCAACTTAATCTCCTGTTTTTT. Protein product: CTSRAGQQLNLLFF.

The V and J genes are TRBV12-3 or TRBV12-4 and TRBJ2-2, with D perhaps matching TRBD1 or TRBD2 (5 bases each). This CDR3 is built from 13 residues. The V end lost 5 bases, the J end lost 7 bases, and 11 bases lay between the germline ends. CDR3 in amino acids: CASSARGVGELFF. DNA of the CDR3: TGTGCCAGCAGTGCGAGGGGAGTCGGGGAGCTGTTTTTT.

This clonotype was picked up one time. This clone may be a read error of a much larger clone one base away. The V gene is TRBV14, the J gene TRBJ1-1; the match to TRBD1 covers 9 bases. Looked up from germline, CDR1 is SGHDN and CDR2 is FVKESK. CDR3 length equals 16 residues. CDR3 in amino acids: CTSSQEDRDRAAEAFF. DNA of the CDR3: TGTACCAGCAGCCAAGAGGACCGGGACAGGGCGGCTGAAGCTTTCTTT.

The table lists this clonotype with a count of one. Written as DNA, the CDR3 is TGCGCCAGCAGTCTAGGACATGAACTGTTTTTT. The encoded protein is CASSLGHELFF. The chain links TRBV23-1 to TRBJ1-4; tentative D call: TRBD1 (5 bases). TRBV23-1 is filed as an ORF, its function uncertain. The CDR3 is 11 residues long. V was shortened by 4 bases and J by 12 bases, with 9 bases between the two germline ends.

In regard to this clonotype: This may be a read error: a much more frequent sequence differs by one nucleotide. The chain has TRBV4-2 and TRBJ2-5; D remains unclear. This CDR3 region has 14 residues. Per germline, CDR1 LGHNA and CDR2 YNFKEQ. Trimming stripped 3 bases from V and 2 bases from J, with 10 bases between. This CDR3 is CASSHLGRQETQYF. The CDR3 DNA sequence: TGTGCCAGCAGCCATCTCGGACGGCAAGAGACCCAGTACTTC.

The chain links TRBV28 to TRBJ2-7; D is possibly TRBD1 (6 bases). This CDR3 contains 12 residues. V was trimmed by 6 bases and J by 5 bases, leaving 11 bases between them. Germline V gene lookup returns CDR1 MDHEN and CDR2 SYDVKM. As DNA, the CDR3 is TGTGCCAGCAGCAGGGGACCGAACGAGCAGTACTTC. Amino acids: CASSRGPNEQYF.